This T cell receptor beta chain is from a study of T cell repertoires in cytomegalovirus infection. General study results and limits: The ex vivo response was dominated by HLA-C-restricted CMV-specific TCR beta clonotypes.

On this clonotype itself: What it binds is unknown.

In TCRdb, the reads were re-called with MiXCR into one record per CDR3 protein. The profile covers more than 400,000 distinct CDR3 sequences, with around 27% appearing a single time and about 13% taken by the ten largest. This CDR3 contains 15 residues. Deletions cut 4 bases from V and 3 bases from J, with 15 bases between. The germline gives CDR1 LGHNA, CDR2 YSLEER. The receptor was isolated from a human donor in good health (CMV status not recorded). Some clones in this sample may be carry-over from other donors' samples. Sequencing input: PBMCs. The rearrangement joins TRBV4-3 to TRBJ2-5; a weak D match, TRBD2 (5 bases). The chain's CDR3 is CASSRGVGIKETQYF. DNA for the CDR3: TGCGCCAGCAGCCGAGGAGTCGGGATCAAAGAGACCCAGTACTTC.